The rows below give T cell receptor beta chains drawn from one sample of a study of blood T cell repertoires in COVID-19. Sequencing used immunoSEQ multiplex PCR; TCRdb keeps in-frame clones, though not all of them. The table includes some 240,000 clones, approximately 90% detected once. Sequenced material: peripheral blood. These receptors came from a man between 60 and 75 years old with COVID-19, enrolled during active disease. Each CDR3 is given with its conserved first and last residue. The D gene is left open where the match is weak. A row's size may be missing; if present it is once, few, many or a size class.

v_gene,d_gene,abundance,j_gene,CDR3nt,CDR3aa
TRBV5-1,TRBD2,once,TRBJ2-1,TGCGCCAGCAGCCGGGAAGCGGGAAGCTCCTACAATGAGCAGTTCTTC,CASSREAGSSYNEQFF
TRBV27,-,-,TRBJ2-2,TGTGCCAGCAGTGCCCTCGGTGGCACCGGGGAGCTGTTTTTT,CASSALGGTGELFF
TRBV7-9,TRBD2,-,TRBJ2-3,TGTGCCAGCAGTTCCCGGGGGACTAGCGGGAGCCGCACAGATACGCAGTATTTT,CASSSRGTSGSRTDTQYF
TRBV7-3,TRBD2,-,TRBJ2-3,TGTGCCAGCAGCCCACCTCGGCGGGGGGTCACAGATACGCAGTATTTT,CASSPPRRGVTDTQYF
TRBV27,TRBD2,-,TRBJ2-4,TGTGCCAGCAGGGGACTAGCGGGGGGGCTGGGGGAAAACATTCAGTACTTC,CASRGLAGGLGENIQYF
TRBV7-9,TRBD1,-,TRBJ1-2,TGTGCCAGCAGCCTGTGGGCAGGGGGAGGCTACACCTTC,CASSLWAGGGYTF
TRBV28,TRBD1,-,TRBJ2-7,TGTGCCAGCAGTTCGCCCGGGACAGGGGGAGGCGAGCAGTACTTC,CASSSPGTGGGEQYF
TRBV19,TRBD1,-,TRBJ1-2,TGTGCCAGTAGCCAACAGGGGCTCTCTAACTATGGCTACACCTTC,CASSQQGLSNYGYTF
TRBV4-2,-,-,TRBJ2-1,TGTGCCACCTCCAAGGGCGGGACCGTCTACAATGAGCAGTTCTTC,CATSKGGTVYNEQFF
TRBV7-9,TRBD2,-,TRBJ2-5,TGTGCCAGCAGCTTGGGACTAGCGGCACACCAAGAGACCCAGTACTTC,CASSLGLAAHQETQYF
TRBV5-6,TRBD1,-,TRBJ2-1,TGTGCCAGCAGCTTGTGGACAGGGATCTCCTACAATGAGCAGTTCTTC,CASSLWTGISYNEQFF
TRBV2,TRBD2,-,TRBJ2-2,TGTGCCAGCAGTGTTGGCGGGGGAACCGGGGAGCTGTTTTTT,CASSVGGGTGELFF
TRBV28,TRBD1,-,TRBJ2-5,TGTGCCAGCAGTCCGGGACAGGGGCCGGAGACCCAGTACTTC,CASSPGQGPETQYF
TRBV5-4,TRBD1,-,TRBJ1-3,TGTGCCAGCAGCCTCCGGACAGGCAACTCTGGAAACACCATATATTTT,CASSLRTGNSGNTIYF
TRBV28,-,-,TRBJ2-7,TGTGCCAGCAGTTTATTTACTGACTACGAGCAGTACTTC,CASSLFTDYEQYF
TRBV18,TRBD1,-,TRBJ2-7,TGTGCCAGCTCACCAGGGGACAGGGTGGACGAGCAGTACTTC,CASSPGDRVDEQYF
TRBV6-2/TRBV6-3,-,-,TRBJ1-2,TGTGCCAGCAGTCATTCGGTCGGCTACACCTTC,CASSHSVGYTF
TRBV10-3,TRBD2,-,TRBJ2-7,TGTGCCATCAGTGAGGGTCTGAGACTAGCGGGAGACGAGCAGTACTTC,CAISEGLRLAGDEQYF
TRBV28,-,-,TRBJ1-1,TGTGCCAGCAGCCAAACGGGAGGTTCGAACACTGAAGCTTTCTTT,CASSQTGGSNTEAFF
TRBV7-3,TRBD1,-,TRBJ1-1,TGTGCCAGCAGCCTCCCAGGGGGCGATTCTGAAGCTTTCTTT,CASSLPGGDSEAFF
TRBV9,-,-,TRBJ2-7,TGTGCCAGCAGCGTAGGGGACACGACAGCGGAGCAGTACTTC,CASSVGDTTAEQYF
TRBV10-3,-,few,TRBJ1-2,TGTGCCATCACCCCCGGAGGGGGGGCTAACTATGGCTACACCTTC,CAITPGGGANYGYTF
TRBV19,-,-,TRBJ1-5,TGTGCCAGTAGTATCACAGGGACCATCATTTTTAATCAGCCCCAGCATTTT,CASSITGTIIFNQPQHF
TRBV7-2,TRBD1,once,TRBJ2-1,TGTGCCAGCAGCTTAGCGCAGGGACAGGGGAACTACAATGAGCAGTTCTTC,CASSLAQGQGNYNEQFF
TRBV19,TRBD1,-,TRBJ1-5,TGTGCCAGTAGCCGACAGGGGGCAGGTCGTCAGCCCCAGCATTTT,CASSRQGAGRQPQHF
TRBV11-2,TRBD1,-,TRBJ1-4,TGTGCCAGCAGCTCCAGGACGACAGGGGCTTTTGAAAAACTGTTTTTT,CASSSRTTGAFEKLFF
TRBV19,TRBD1,-,TRBJ2-6,TGTGCCAGTAGTATTGGACAGGGGGCCTCTGGGGCCAACGTCCTGACTTTC,CASSIGQGASGANVLTF
TRBV29-1,TRBD1,-,TRBJ2-1,TGCAGCGTTGTCCCGGGGACAGGGGGCAATGAGCAGTTCTTC,CSVVPGTGGNEQFF
TRBV5-1,-,-,TRBJ1-1,TGCGCCAGCAGCTCGGGAGTAGGTGGCACTGAAGCTTTCTTT,CASSSGVGGTEAFF
TRBV27,-,-,TRBJ2-7,TGTGCCAGCAGATCTATAAGCTACGAGCAGTACTTC,CASRSISYEQYF
TRBV12-3/TRBV12-4,TRBD2,-,TRBJ2-7,TGTGCCAGCAGTTCCGTGCTAGCGGGAGAAAGCCCCTTC,CASSSVLAGESPF
TRBV30,-,-,TRBJ1-6,TGTGCCTGGACGAAGACAGGAACTAATTCACCCCTCCACTTT,CAWTKTGTNSPLHF
TRBV28,-,-,TRBJ2-4,TGTGCCAGCAGTGGAACCGACTTGTTCAAAAACATTCAGTACTTC,CASSGTDLFKNIQYF
TRBV10-1,-,-,TRBJ2-2,TGCGCCAGCAGTCTGCTGGCCACCGGGGAGCTGTTTTTT,CASSLLATGELFF
TRBV6-2/TRBV6-3,-,few,TRBJ2-5,TGTGCCAGCAGTTACCCGACAGGATCCGAGACCCAGTACTTC,CASSYPTGSETQYF
TRBV11-1,-,-,TRBJ2-2,TGTGCCAGCAGCTTGCCAGGTTCGAACACCGGGGAGCTGTTTTTT,CASSLPGSNTGELFF
TRBV6-5,TRBD2,-,TRBJ2-3,TGTGCCAGCAGCCGACGGGGGGGCACAGATACGCAGTATTTT,CASSRRGGTDTQYF
TRBV10-1,TRBD2,-,TRBJ2-1,TGCGCCAGCAGCCCGGGGGGGAGCTCCTACAATGAGCAGTTCTTC,CASSPGGSSYNEQFF
TRBV6-6,TRBD2,-,TRBJ2-7,TGTGCCAGCAGTTTCACTAGCGGAACAGCCTACGAGCAGTACTTC,CASSFTSGTAYEQYF
TRBV30,-,-,TRBJ1-4,TGTGCCTGGAGTGTGGGAGGGAGCTCTGAAAAACTGTTTTTT,CAWSVGGSSEKLFF
TRBV3-1/TRBV3-2,-,-,TRBJ2-7,TGTGCCAGCAGCCCCCGTTGGGCTCGGTTTTACGAGCAGTACTTC,CASSPRWARFYEQYF